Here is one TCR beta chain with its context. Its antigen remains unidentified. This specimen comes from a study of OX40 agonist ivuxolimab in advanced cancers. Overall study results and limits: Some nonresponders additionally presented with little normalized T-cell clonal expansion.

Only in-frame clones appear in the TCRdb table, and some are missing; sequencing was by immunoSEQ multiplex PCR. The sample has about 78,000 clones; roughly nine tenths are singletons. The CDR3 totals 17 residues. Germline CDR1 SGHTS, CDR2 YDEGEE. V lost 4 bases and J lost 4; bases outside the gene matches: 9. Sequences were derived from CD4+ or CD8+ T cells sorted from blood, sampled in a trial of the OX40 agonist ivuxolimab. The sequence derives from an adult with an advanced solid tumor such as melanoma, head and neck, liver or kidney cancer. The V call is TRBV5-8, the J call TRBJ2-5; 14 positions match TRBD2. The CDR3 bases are TGTGCCAGCAGCCCAGGACTAGCGGGGGGCGGAGGAGAGACCCAGTACTTC. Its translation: CASSPGLAGGGGETQYF.